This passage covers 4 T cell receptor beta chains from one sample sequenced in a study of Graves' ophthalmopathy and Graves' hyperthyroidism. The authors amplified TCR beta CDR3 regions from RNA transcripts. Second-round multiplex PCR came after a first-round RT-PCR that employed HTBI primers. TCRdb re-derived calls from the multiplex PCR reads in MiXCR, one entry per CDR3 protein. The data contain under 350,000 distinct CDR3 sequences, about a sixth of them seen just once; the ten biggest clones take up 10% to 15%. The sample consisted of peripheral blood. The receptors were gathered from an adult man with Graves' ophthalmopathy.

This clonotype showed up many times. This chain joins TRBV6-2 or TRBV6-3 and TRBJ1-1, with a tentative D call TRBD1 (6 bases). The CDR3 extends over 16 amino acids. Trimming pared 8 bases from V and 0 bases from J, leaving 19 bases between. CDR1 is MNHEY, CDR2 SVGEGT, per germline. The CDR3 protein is CASVRDTARMNTEAFF. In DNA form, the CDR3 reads TGTGCCAGCGTCCGGGACACCGCAAGAATGAACACTGAAGCTTTCTTT.

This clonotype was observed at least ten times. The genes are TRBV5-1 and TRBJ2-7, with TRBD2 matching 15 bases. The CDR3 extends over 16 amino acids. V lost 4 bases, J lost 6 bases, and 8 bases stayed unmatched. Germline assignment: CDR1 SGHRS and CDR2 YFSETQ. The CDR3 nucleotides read TGCGCCAGCAGCCTCGGGACTAGCGGGGGGCTGGGCGAGCAGTACTTC. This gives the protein CASSLGTSGGLGEQYF.

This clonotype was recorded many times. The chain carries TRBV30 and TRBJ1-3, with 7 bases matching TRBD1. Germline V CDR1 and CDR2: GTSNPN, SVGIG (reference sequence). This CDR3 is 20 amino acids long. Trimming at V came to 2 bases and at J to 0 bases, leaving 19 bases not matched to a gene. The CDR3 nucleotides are TGTGCCTGGAGTAATGCTGGGAAAAGAGAGGACAGGAGCTCTGGAAACACCATATATTTT. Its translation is CAWSNAGKREDRSSGNTIYF.

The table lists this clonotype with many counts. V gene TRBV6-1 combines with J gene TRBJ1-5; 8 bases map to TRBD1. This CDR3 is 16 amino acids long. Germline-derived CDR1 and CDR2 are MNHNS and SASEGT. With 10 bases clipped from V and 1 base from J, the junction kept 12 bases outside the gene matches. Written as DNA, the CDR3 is TGTGCCACTGGACAGGGTTTGGGCCAGAGCAATCAGCCCCAGCATTTT. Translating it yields CATGQGLGQSNQPQHF.